Here is one T cell receptor beta chain with its context. The cohort comprised adults aged about 18 to 100 years residing in about two dozen US areas. Clinical histories supplied by participants themselves formed the basis of cohort assignment. V lost 2 bases and J lost 0, with 11 bases in between. This CDR3 is built from 15 residues. Per germline, CDR1 SGHRS and CDR2 YFSETQ. The source of the sample is a study of blood T cell repertoires in COVID-19. Study background: The analysed material was cDNA or gDNA that came from T cells, B-cell-depleted T cells, or PBMCs.

In the authors' workflow: Estimated nucleated cell counts came from reference gene primer amplification. Data came from immunoSEQ multiplex PCR; TCRdb stores just in-frame clones and leaves some out. That table gives V, J and clone size, and the DNA gave D and trimming. The table has some 160,000 clones, around 79% seen once; the top ten hold roughly 19%. This sequence was found in a woman in her sixties or seventies in a cohort exposed to, infected with or recovered from COVID-19 (not recorded which). Sequenced sample: PBMCs or T cells enriched from blood (not recorded which). The V call is TRBV5-1, the J call TRBJ1-1; D gene unclear. The CDR3 bases are TGCGCCAGCAGCTTTGTGGCACCAATGAACACTGAAGCTTTCTTT. It translates to CASSFVAPMNTEAFF.